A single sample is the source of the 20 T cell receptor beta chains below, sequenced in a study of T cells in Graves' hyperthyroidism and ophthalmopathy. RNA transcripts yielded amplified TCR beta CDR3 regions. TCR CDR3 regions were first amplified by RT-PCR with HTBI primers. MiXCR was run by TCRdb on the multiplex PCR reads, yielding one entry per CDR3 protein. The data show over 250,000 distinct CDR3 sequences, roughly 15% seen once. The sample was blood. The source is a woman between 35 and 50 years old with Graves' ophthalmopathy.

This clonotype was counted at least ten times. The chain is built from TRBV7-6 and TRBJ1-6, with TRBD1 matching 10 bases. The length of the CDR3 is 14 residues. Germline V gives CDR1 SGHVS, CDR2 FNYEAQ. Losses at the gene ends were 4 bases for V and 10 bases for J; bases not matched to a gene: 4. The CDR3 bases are TGTGCCAGCAGCTCGACAGGGGGCCCGTCACCCCTCCACTTT. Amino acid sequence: CASSSTGGPSPLHF.

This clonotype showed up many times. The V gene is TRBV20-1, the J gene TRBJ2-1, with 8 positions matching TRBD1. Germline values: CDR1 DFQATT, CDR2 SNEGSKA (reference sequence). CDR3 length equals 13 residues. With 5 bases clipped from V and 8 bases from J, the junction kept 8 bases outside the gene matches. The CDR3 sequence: CSAFGQGGDEQFF. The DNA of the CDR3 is TGCAGTGCTTTCGGACAGGGAGGCGATGAGCAGTTCTTC.

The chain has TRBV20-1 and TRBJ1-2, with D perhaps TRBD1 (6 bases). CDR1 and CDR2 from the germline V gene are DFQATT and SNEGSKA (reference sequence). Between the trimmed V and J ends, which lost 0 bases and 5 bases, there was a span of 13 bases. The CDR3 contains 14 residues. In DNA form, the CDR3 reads TGCAGTGCTAGAGATGAGGACAGTCCATATGGCTACACCTTC. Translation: CSARDEDSPYGYTF.

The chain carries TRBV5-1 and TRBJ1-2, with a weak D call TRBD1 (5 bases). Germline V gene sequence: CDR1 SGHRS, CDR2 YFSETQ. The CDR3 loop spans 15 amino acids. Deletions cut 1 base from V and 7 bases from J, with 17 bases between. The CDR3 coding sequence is TGCGCCAGCAGCTTGACTGTTCCGGGACGGGGTGGCTACACCTTC. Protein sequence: CASSLTVPGRGGYTF.

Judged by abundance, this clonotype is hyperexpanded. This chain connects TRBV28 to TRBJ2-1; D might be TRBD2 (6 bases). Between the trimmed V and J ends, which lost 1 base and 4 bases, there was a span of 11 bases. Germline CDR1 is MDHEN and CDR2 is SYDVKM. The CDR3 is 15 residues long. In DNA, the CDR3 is TGTGCCAGCAGTTTATTGCCTAGCGCTTACAATGAGCAGTTCTTC. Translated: CASSLLPSAYNEQFF.

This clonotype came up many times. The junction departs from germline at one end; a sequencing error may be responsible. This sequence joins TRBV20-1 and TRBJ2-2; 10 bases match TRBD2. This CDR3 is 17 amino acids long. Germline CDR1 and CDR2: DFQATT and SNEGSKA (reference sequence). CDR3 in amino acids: CSARAPSGSGVTGELFF. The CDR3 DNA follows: TGCAGTGCCAGAGCCCCTAGCGGGAGCGGTGTCACCGGGGAGCTGTTTTTT.

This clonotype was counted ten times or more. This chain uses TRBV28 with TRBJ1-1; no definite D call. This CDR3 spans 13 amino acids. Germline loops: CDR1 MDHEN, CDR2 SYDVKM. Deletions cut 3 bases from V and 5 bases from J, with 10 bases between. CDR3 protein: CASSFPPPTEAFF. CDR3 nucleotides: TGTGCCAGCAGTTTCCCCCCCCCGACTGAAGCTTTCTTT.

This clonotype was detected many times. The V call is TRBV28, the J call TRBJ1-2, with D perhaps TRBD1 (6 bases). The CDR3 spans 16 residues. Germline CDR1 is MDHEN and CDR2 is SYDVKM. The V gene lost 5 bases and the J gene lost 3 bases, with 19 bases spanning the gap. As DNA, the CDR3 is TGTGCCAGCAGTATTAAAGCAGGGGCGCCATACTATGGCTACACCTTC. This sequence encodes CASSIKAGAPYYGYTF.

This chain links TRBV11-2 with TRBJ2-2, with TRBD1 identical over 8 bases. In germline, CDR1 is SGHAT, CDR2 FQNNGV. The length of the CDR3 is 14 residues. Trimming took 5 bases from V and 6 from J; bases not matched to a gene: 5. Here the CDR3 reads CASSPMTGAGELFF. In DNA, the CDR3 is TGTGCCAGCAGCCCGATGACAGGGGCCGGGGAGCTGTTTTTT. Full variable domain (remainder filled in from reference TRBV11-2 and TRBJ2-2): EAGVAQSPRYKIIEKRQSVAFWCNPISGHATLYWYQQILGQGPKLLIQFQNNGVVDDSQLPKDRFSAERLKGVDSTLKIQPAKLEDSAVYLCASSPMTGAGELFFGEGSRLTVL.

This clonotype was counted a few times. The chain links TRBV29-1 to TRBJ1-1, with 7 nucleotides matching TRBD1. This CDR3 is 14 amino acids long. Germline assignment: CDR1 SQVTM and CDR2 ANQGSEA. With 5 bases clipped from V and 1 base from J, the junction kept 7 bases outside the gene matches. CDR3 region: CSVSGGGKNTEAFF. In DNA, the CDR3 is TGCAGCGTTTCCGGAGGGGGCAAGAACACTGAAGCTTTCTTT.

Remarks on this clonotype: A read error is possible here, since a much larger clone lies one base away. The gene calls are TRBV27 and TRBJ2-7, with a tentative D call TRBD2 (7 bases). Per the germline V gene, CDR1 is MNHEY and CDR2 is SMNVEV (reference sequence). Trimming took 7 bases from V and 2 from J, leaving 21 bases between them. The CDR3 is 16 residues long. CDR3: CASKTHTRGGTYEQYF. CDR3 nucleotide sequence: TGTGCCAGCAAAACCCATACTAGGGGGGGTACCTACGAGCAGTACTTC.

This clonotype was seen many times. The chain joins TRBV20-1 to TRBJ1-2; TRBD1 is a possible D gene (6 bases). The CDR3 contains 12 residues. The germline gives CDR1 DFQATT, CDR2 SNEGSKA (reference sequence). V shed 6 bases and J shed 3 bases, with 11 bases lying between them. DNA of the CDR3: TGCAGTGCGGGGGGCAGTTACTATGGCTACACCTTC. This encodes CSAGGSYYGYTF.

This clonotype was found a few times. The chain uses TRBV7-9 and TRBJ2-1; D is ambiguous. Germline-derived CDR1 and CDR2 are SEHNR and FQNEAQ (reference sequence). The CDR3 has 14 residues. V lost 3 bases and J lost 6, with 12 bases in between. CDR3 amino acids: CASSFSLPLNEQFF. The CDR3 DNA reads TGTGCCAGCAGCTTTTCCCTCCCGCTCAATGAGCAGTTCTTC.

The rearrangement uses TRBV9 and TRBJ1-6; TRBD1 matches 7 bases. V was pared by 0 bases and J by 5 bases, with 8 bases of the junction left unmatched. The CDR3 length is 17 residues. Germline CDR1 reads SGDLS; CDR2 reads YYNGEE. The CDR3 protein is CASSVGPVQGDNSPLHF. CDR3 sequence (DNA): TGTGCCAGCAGCGTAGGCCCCGTTCAGGGGGATAATTCACCCCTCCACTTT.

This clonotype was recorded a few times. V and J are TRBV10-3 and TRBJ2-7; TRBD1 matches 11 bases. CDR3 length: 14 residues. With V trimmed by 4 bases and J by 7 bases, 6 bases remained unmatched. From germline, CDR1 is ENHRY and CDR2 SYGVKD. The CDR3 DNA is TGTGCCATCAGTGTAGGACAGGGGGCGCGGGAGCAGTACTTC. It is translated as CAISVGQGAREQYF.

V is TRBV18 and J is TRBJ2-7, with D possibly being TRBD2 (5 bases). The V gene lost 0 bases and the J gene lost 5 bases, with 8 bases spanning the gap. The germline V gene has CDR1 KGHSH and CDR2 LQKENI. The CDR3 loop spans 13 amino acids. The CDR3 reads CASSPPPEDEQYF. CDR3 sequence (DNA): TGTGCCAGCTCACCACCACCGGAGGACGAGCAGTACTTC.

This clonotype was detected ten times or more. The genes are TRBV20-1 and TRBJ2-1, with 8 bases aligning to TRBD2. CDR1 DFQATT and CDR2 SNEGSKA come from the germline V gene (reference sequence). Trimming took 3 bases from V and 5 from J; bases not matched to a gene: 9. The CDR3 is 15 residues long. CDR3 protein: CSASGVGREDNEQFF. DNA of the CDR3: TGCAGTGCTAGTGGTGTTGGGCGGGAGGACAATGAGCAGTTCTTC.

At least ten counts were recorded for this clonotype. The CDR3 protein is CASSDKGAETQYF. Written as DNA, the CDR3 is TGTGCCAGCAGTGACAAGGGGGCGGAGACCCAGTACTTC. The chain couples TRBV2 to TRBJ2-5, with 7 bases aligning to TRBD1. The J segment lost 5 bases and the V segment lost 3 bases, leaving 3 bases of the junction unmatched. Germline V gene lookup returns CDR1 SNHLY and CDR2 FYNNEI. The length of the CDR3 is 13 residues.

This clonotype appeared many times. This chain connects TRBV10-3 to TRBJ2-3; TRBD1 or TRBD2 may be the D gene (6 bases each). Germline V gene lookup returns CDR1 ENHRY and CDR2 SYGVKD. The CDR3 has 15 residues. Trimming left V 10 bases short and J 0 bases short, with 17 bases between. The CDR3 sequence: CATWGPGTSTDTQYF. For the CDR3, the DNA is TGTGCCACCTGGGGGCCGGGGACTAGCACAGATACGCAGTATTTT.

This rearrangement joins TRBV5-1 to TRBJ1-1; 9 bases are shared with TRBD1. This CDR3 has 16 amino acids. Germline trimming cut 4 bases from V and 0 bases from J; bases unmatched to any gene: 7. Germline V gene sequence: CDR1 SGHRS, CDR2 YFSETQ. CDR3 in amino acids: CASSVGTGTLNTEAFF. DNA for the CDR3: TGCGCCAGCAGCGTCGGGACAGGGACATTGAACACTGAAGCTTTCTTT.